This T cell receptor (beta chain) was sequenced for a study of T cell responses to AZD1222 COVID-19 vaccine. The CDR3 loop spans 14 amino acids. Germline V gene sequence: CDR1 SGDLS, CDR2 YYNGEE. V lost 4 bases and J lost 1, with 11 bases in between. Data came from immunoSEQ multiplex PCR; TCRdb stores just in-frame clones and leaves some out. The table has some 100,000 clones, around 90% seen once. The specimen comprised peripheral blood, sampled on day 0 of AZD1222 vaccination. The sequence came from an adult in good health. The chain links TRBV9 to TRBJ1-1; D gene ambiguous. CDR3 in amino acids: CASSPQVGNTEAFF. CDR3 bases: TGTGCCAGCAGCCCCCAGGTTGGGAACACTGAAGCTTTCTTT.